The source of this T cell receptor (beta chain) is a study of OX40 agonist ivuxolimab in advanced cancers. As for the study in general: Patients undergoing dose escalation presented with hepatocellular carcinoma, melanoma, renal cell or head and neck cancer.

Study results and caveats: People who partly responded at 0.1-3.0 mg/kg had some of the least clonal expansion seen.

Clones were read by immunoSEQ multiplex PCR, and TCRdb kept only the in-frame ones, dropping some. The profile shows tens of thousands of clones, roughly 80% of them singletons. V lost 8 bases to trimming and J lost 4 bases, with 14 bases between them. Germline CDR1 SGHVS, CDR2 FNYEAQ. This CDR3 is 13 amino acids long. Concerning this clone: Its specificity is not known.

This clonotype was sampled from an adult with an advanced solid tumor such as melanoma, head and neck, liver or kidney cancer. V gene TRBV7-6 combines with J gene TRBJ1-1; D gene ambiguous. The input for sequencing was CD4+ or CD8+ T cells sorted from blood, taken in a trial of the OX40 agonist ivuxolimab. The CDR3 loop is CASGTVWGTEAFF. CDR3 in DNA: TGTGCCAGCGGAACGGTTTGGGGCACTGAAGCTTTCTTT.